The clone carrying this T cell receptor beta chain occurred a few times. Germline V gene data show CDR1 as KGHSH and CDR2 as LQKENI. The ends were cut back, 3 bases at V and 6 bases at J, with 10 bases in the middle. CDR3 length: 13 residues. The data stem from a study of beta chain features in type 1 diabetes. The entirety of the isolated RNA underwent reverse transcription, so expressed TCRB transcripts were sequenced. Sequencing was performed with immunoSEQ multiplex PCR; in TCRdb, only in-frame clones are kept and a portion is missing. Of hundreds of thousands of clones listed, about a sixth are singletons.

This clonotype originated in a young man in good health. The V gene is TRBV18, the J gene TRBJ2-3; maybe TRBD2 (5 bases). The sequenced sample was naive CD4+ T cells from blood. CDR3 bases: TGTGCCAGCTCACCCCCTACTAGGGATACGCAGTATTTT. Translation gives CASSPPTRDTQYF.